This T cell receptor (beta chain) was captured by sequencing in a study of T-cell memory formation after mild COVID-19. This clonotype was seen only a few times. The CDR3 runs 15 residues. With 4 bases removed from V and 8 bases from J, the gap between germline ends came to 20 bases. Germline V gene lookup returns CDR1 LNHDA and CDR2 SQIVND (reference sequence). MiXCR, run by TCRdb on the 5' RACE reads, gives a single entry per CDR3 protein. The top ten hold about 22% of the sample, which has some 450,000 distinct CDR3 sequences, approximately 19% seen once. The sequenced material came from PBMCs or a T cell subset sorted from them (not recorded which). This chain links TRBV19 with TRBJ2-5; D tentatively reads TRBD1 or TRBD2 (5 bases each). The TCR originated in a man younger than 35 who had mild COVID-19 (a few samples of this study predate the infection). Cell type and time point are not known. In nucleotides, the CDR3 is TGTGCCAGTAGTACCTCCGGGGACCCTAGGAGTACCCAGTACTTC. Its translation: CASSTSGDPRSTQYF.